This T cell receptor beta chain was captured in a study of blood T cell repertoires in COVID-19. In the study overall: The origin of the acute and convalescent COVID-19 samples was the United States, Italy and Spain. PBMCs, B-cell-depleted T cells, or T cells were the source of the cDNA or gDNA that made up the material.

As handled by the study authors: By means of reference gene primer amplification, nucleated cell counts were estimated. Produced via immunoSEQ multiplex PCR; TCRdb's table is partial and in-frame only. V and J calls plus clone size are reproduced from that table; the DNA served to infer D and trimming. This sample carries about 200,000 clones, 80% to 90% of them seen once, and the ten largest clones take 0.75% to 0.9%. Trimming at V came to 5 bases and at J to 7 bases, leaving 7 bases not matched to a gene. Germline V lookup: CDR1 LNHDA, CDR2 SQIVND (reference sequence). The CDR3 is 13 amino acids. The sample taken for sequencing was peripheral blood. This chain links TRBV19 with TRBJ2-5, with 7 positions matching TRBD1. The sequence came from a woman aged 70-85 years with acute or convalescent COVID-19. The chain's CDR3 is CASSERGLGTQYF. The CDR3 DNA is TGTGCCAGTAGTGAAAGGGGGCTTGGGACCCAGTACTTC.